One sample yielded the 28 T cell receptor beta chains listed below, sequenced in a study of early T cells in non-severe SARS-CoV-2 infection. Each CDR3 protein is one row after TCRdb ran MiXCR on the 5' RACE reads. This table has 70,000 to 95,000 distinct CDR3 sequences, roughly 14% appearing once. Source material: whole blood. Source of these receptors: an adult who was a healthcare worker with PCR-confirmed SARS-CoV-2 infection or an uninfected control (not recorded which).

For the CDR3, the DNA is TGTGCCAGCAGGGGCAGGGGGTTTTACACAGATACGCAGTATTTT. Protein sequence: CASRGRGFYTDTQYF. The V call is TRBV12-3 or TRBV12-4, the J call TRBJ2-3; 7 nucleotides line up with TRBD1. V trimming: 6 bases; J trimming: 2 bases; junction bases outside the gene matches: 8. This CDR3 is 15 amino acids long.

This clonotype was observed a few times. The chain couples TRBV2 to TRBJ2-5; 8 nucleotides line up with TRBD1. V dropped 2 bases and J dropped 0; count of bases not matched to a gene: 5. This CDR3 has 16 residues. Germline CDR1 reads SNHLY; CDR2 reads FYNNEI. DNA of the CDR3: TGTGCCAGCAGTGAATTACGGGACAGGTACCAAGAGACCCAGTACTTC. Protein: CASSELRDRYQETQYF.

This chain links TRBV10-2 with TRBJ2-5; 7 nucleotides match TRBD2. The CDR3 consists of 13 residues. CDR1 WSHSY and CDR2 SAAADI come from the germline V gene. V gave up 4 bases and J gave up 2 bases; unmatched junction bases: 1. The CDR3 is CASSGGLQETQYF. DNA of the CDR3: TGCGCCAGCAGTGGGGGACTACAAGAGACCCAGTACTTC.

The rearrangement joins TRBV5-1 to TRBJ2-4; D is perhaps TRBD2 (7 bases). CDR3 size: 16 residues. The V gene's germline CDR1 is SGHRS and CDR2 YFSETQ. V was trimmed by 4 bases and J by 6 bases, leaving 20 bases between them. The CDR3 nucleotides read TGCGCCAGCAGCCCCGGTTGGGGGGGCCTTGGAAACATTCAGTACTTC. Its protein is CASSPGWGGLGNIQYF.

This clonotype was counted ten times or more. The chain recombines TRBV19 with TRBJ2-5; D is unclear. Trimming stripped 3 bases from V and 5 bases from J, with 10 bases between. CDR3 size: 13 residues. Per germline, CDR1 LNHDA and CDR2 SQIVND (reference sequence). The CDR3 region has the DNA TGTGCCAGTAGTATGTTCGGGCGGGAGACCCAGTACTTC. Translating it yields CASSMFGRETQYF.

In DNA form, the CDR3 reads TGTGCCAGCAGTGGTACAGGGACGCGCACAGATACGCAGTATTTT. This gives the protein CASSGTGTRTDTQYF. This chain joins TRBV5-4 and TRBJ2-3; the D gene is possibly TRBD1 (6 bases). The CDR3 covers 15 residues. The V end was cut by 5 bases, the J end by 1 base, with 14 bases between. The germline gives CDR1 SGHNT, CDR2 YYREEE (reference sequence). Filled out from reference TRBV5-4 and TRBJ2-3, the complete variable domain reads ETGVTQSPTHLIKTRGQQVTLRCSSQSGHNTVSWYQQALGQGPQFIFQYYREEENGRGNFPPRFSGLQFPNYSSELNVNALELDDSALYLCASSGTGTRTDTQYFGPGTRLTVL.

V is TRBV6-6 and J is TRBJ2-3; D might be TRBD1 or TRBD2, each matching 5 bases. Germline values: CDR1 MNHNY, CDR2 SVGAGI (reference sequence). This CDR3 is 16 amino acids long. Trimming left V 9 bases short and J 1 base short, with 20 bases between. The CDR3 DNA sequence: TGTGCCAGTCACGGCCGGGACCGCGAACGCACAGATACGCAGTATTTT. Its translation: CASHGRDRERTDTQYF.

The rearrangement joins TRBV12-3 or TRBV12-4 to TRBJ2-1; TRBD1 agrees at 8 bases. The J segment lost 0 bases and the V segment lost 3 bases, leaving 19 bases of the junction unmatched. This CDR3 is 21 amino acids long. CDR3 DNA sequence: TGTGCCAGCAGTTTTAGAAATCAGGGGGCCACCGCCTTGAGCTCCTACAATGAGCAGTTCTTC. Protein: CASSFRNQGATALSSYNEQFF.

A few counts support this clonotype. J is TRBJ2-2 and V is TRBV19; D unclear. Germline V gene data show CDR1 as LNHDA and CDR2 as SQIVND (reference sequence). V was shortened by 6 bases and J by 0 bases, with 8 bases between the two germline ends. The CDR3 is made up of 14 amino acids. This CDR3 is CASRGNTNTGELFF. For the CDR3, the DNA is TGTGCCAGTAGGGGCAATACGAACACCGGGGAGCTGTTTTTT.

This clonotype was seen only a few times. This sequence joins TRBV5-1 and TRBJ2-1, with 14 bases fitting TRBD2. The CDR3 runs to 20 residues. Germline CDR1 reads SGHRS; CDR2 reads YFSETQ. Trimming removed 4 bases from V and 0 bases from J; junction bases left unmatched: 12. In nucleotides, the CDR3 is TGCGCCAGCAGCAGAAATCCCGGGACTAGCGGGGGTTACTCCTACAATGAGCAGTTCTTC. Translated, it gives CASSRNPGTSGGYSYNEQFF.

This clonotype was seen repeatedly, ten times or more. The chain combines TRBV7-6 with TRBJ2-3; D not certain. Germline V lookup: CDR1 SGHVS, CDR2 FNYEAQ. V was trimmed by 0 bases and J by 2 bases, leaving 12 bases between them. The CDR3 runs 16 residues. The CDR3 sequence is CASSLAPPPVTDTQYF. The CDR3 region has the DNA TGTGCCAGCAGCTTAGCTCCCCCCCCAGTCACAGATACGCAGTATTTT.

In its sample, this clonotype was seen a few times. The V call is TRBV7-2, the J call TRBJ2-5; TRBD1 is a possible D gene (6 bases). The CDR3 sequence is 16 residues long. V was trimmed by 2 bases and J by 6 bases, leaving 19 bases between them. Germline-derived CDR1 and CDR2 are SGHTA and FQGNSA. CDR3 loop: CASSLRGTTFEKTQYF. The CDR3 nucleotides read TGTGCCAGCAGCTTAAGGGGGACCACCTTTGAGAAGACCCAGTACTTC.

With regard to this clonotype: A junction boundary mismatches the germline segment, possibly from a read error. The chain is built from TRBV5-1 and TRBJ1-6; TRBD1 might be the D (6 bases). The CDR3 covers 16 residues. The germline V gene encodes CDR1 SGHRS and CDR2 YFSETQ. CDR3 bases: TGCGCCAGCAGCCCCGTAGGGGGGGCAGGAAATTCACCCCTCGACTTT. Amino acids: CASSPVGGAGNSPLDF. The entire variable domain, with the rest obtained from reference TRBV5-1 and TRBJ1-6, is as follows: KAGVTQTPRYLIKTRGQQVTLSCSPISGHRSVSWYQQTPGQGLQFLFEYFSETQRNKGNFPGRFSGRQFSNSRSEMNVSTLELGDSALYLCASSPVGGAGNSPLDFGNGTRLTVT.

This clonotype came up a few times. This chain's CDR3 is CASSPQGGPGEKLFF. Written as DNA, the CDR3 is TGTGCCAGCAGCCCTCAGGGAGGCCCTGGAGAAAAACTGTTTTTT. The V call is TRBV9, the J call TRBJ1-4; possibly TRBD1 for D (5 bases). The CDR3 totals 15 residues. Germline CDR1 reads SGDLS; CDR2 reads YYNGEE. V was clipped by 4 bases and J by 8 bases, with 18 bases between them.

This clonotype was seen many times. The chain is built from TRBV6-1 and TRBJ2-2, with D unresolved. The CDR3 extends over 15 amino acids. Trimming pared 4 bases from V and 1 base from J, leaving 10 bases between. Germline CDR1 is MNHNS and CDR2 is SASEGT. The CDR3 is CASSVMSVNTGELFF. In DNA form, the CDR3 reads TGTGCCAGCAGTGTAATGTCAGTGAACACCGGGGAGCTGTTTTTT.

The chain joins TRBV12-3 or TRBV12-4 to TRBJ2-3, with D perhaps TRBD1 or TRBD2 (6 bases each). The V and J ends lost 5 bases and 3 bases respectively, with 15 bases between them. This CDR3 contains 15 residues. The CDR3 here is CASSRSRGATDTQYF. In nucleotides, the CDR3 is TGTGCCAGCAGTAGGTCTAGGGGGGCTACAGATACGCAGTATTTT.

The chain carries TRBV20-1 and TRBJ1-1; D gene unclear. Trimming left V 4 bases short and J 1 base short, with 19 bases between. Germline lookup yields CDR1 DFQATT and CDR2 SNEGSKA (reference sequence). The CDR3 has 16 residues. DNA for the CDR3: TGCAGTGCTACTGGACCGAGAGTAAATTGGAACACTGAAGCTTTCTTT. Translated, it gives CSATGPRVNWNTEAFF.

This clonotype was detected a few times. The chain is built from TRBV5-1 and TRBJ2-3; D remains ambiguous. Trimming shortened V by 4 bases and J by 0 bases, and 9 bases separated the two germline ends. This CDR3 region has 14 residues. Germline V gene lookup returns CDR1 SGHRS and CDR2 YFSETQ. The CDR3 DNA sequence: TGCGCCAGCAGCCTCGACCGCAGCACAGATACGCAGTATTTT. Encoded protein: CASSLDRSTDTQYF.

This clonotype was picked up a small number of times. The chain has TRBV4-1 and TRBJ2-1; TRBD1 aligns across 11 bases. With 0 bases clipped from V and 4 bases from J, the junction kept 2 bases outside the gene matches. The V gene's germline CDR1 is MGHRA and CDR2 YSYEKL. CDR3 length: 16 amino acids. This CDR3 is CASSQDGTGGYNEQFF. The CDR3 region has the DNA TGCGCCAGCAGCCAAGATGGGACAGGGGGTTACAATGAGCAGTTCTTC.

This chain connects TRBV12-3 or TRBV12-4 to TRBJ2-5, with D possibly TRBD2 on 6 matching bases. Trimming pared 5 bases from V and 3 bases from J, leaving 13 bases between. The length of the CDR3 is 14 residues. The CDR3 sequence: CASSPRDFKETQYF. In DNA form, the CDR3 reads TGTGCCAGCAGTCCAAGGGACTTTAAAGAGACCCAGTACTTC.

In this sample, this clonotype turned up a few times. V gene TRBV7-6 combines with J gene TRBJ2-2; D possibly corresponds to TRBD1 (5 bases). Per the germline V gene, CDR1 is SGHVS and CDR2 is FNYEAQ. The germline V and J ends were trimmed by 7 bases and 6 bases, with 15 bases remaining between them. CDR3 size: 14 residues. The CDR3 spells CASTLGAAAGELFF. The CDR3 nucleotides are TGTGCCAGCACTCTTGGGGCTGCGGCCGGGGAGCTGTTTTTT. Filled out from reference TRBV7-6 and TRBJ2-2, the complete variable domain reads GAGVSQSPRYKVTKRGQDVALRCDPISGHVSLYWYRQALGQGPEFLTYFNYEAQQDKSGLPNDRFSAERPEGSISTLTIQRTEQRDSAMYRCASTLGAAAGELFFGEGSRLTVL.

The table lists this clonotype with a few counts. This rearrangement joins TRBV14 to TRBJ2-7; D gene uncertain. V gave up 4 bases and J gave up 2 bases, with 15 bases separating them. Per the germline V gene, CDR1 is SGHDN and CDR2 is FVKESK. The CDR3 is 15 residues long. CDR3: CASSPTDLNAYEQYV. The DNA for the CDR3 is TGTGCCAGCAGCCCGACGGACCTAAATGCCTACGAGCAGTACGTC.

This clonotype was detected a few times. The chain links TRBV6-5 to TRBJ2-1, with TRBD2 as a possible D gene (5 bases). V was shortened by 7 bases and J by 9 bases, with 10 bases between the two germline ends. This CDR3 has 11 residues. Germline V gene lookup returns CDR1 MNHEY and CDR2 SVGAGI. The CDR3 reads CASTSMGEQFF. The CDR3 DNA reads as TGTGCCAGCACTAGCATGGGTGAGCAGTTCTTC.

V usage is TRBV7-6 and J usage is TRBJ1-1; TRBD1 agrees at 10 bases. The V gene end was trimmed by 5 bases and the J gene end by 5 bases; junction bases not matched to a gene: 5. The germline gives CDR1 SGHVS, CDR2 FNYEAQ. The CDR3 runs 14 residues. CDR3 amino acids: CASSRDRGDTEAFF. The CDR3 coding sequence is TGTGCCAGCAGCCGGGACAGGGGAGATACTGAAGCTTTCTTT.

This clonotype was seen at least ten times. The genes are TRBV18 and TRBJ1-6, with a tentative D call TRBD1 (5 bases). In germline, CDR1 is KGHSH, CDR2 LQKENI. V lost 5 bases to trimming and J lost 7 bases, with 9 bases between them. This CDR3 has 13 residues. As DNA, the CDR3 is TGTGCCAGCTCAGCCGACAGCAATTCACCCCTCCACTTT. This sequence encodes CASSADSNSPLHF.

This clonotype showed up many times. This chain uses TRBV5-8 with TRBJ2-5; 9 nucleotides match TRBD1. V lost 1 base, J lost 5 bases, and 15 bases stayed unmatched. Germline CDR1 and CDR2: SGHTS and YDEGEE. The CDR3 has 18 amino acids. The CDR3 DNA follows: TGTGCCAGCAGCTTGTACCTGGGACAGGGAAGTTATGAGGAGACCCAGTACTTC. Its translation: CASSLYLGQGSYEETQYF.

This clonotype occurred a few times. V and J are TRBV3-1 and TRBJ2-5; the match to TRBD2 covers 10 bases. With V trimmed by 6 bases and J by 2 bases, 6 bases remained unmatched. This CDR3 has 15 residues. Germline CDR1 LGHDT, CDR2 YNNKEL (reference sequence). The CDR3 loop is CASSFLAGVQETQYF. The CDR3 DNA is TGTGCCAGCAGTTTCCTAGCGGGGGTACAAGAGACCCAGTACTTC.

Many counts were recorded for this clonotype. The chain couples TRBV18 to TRBJ1-3; no firm D call. This CDR3 spans 16 amino acids. V was trimmed by 0 bases and J by 8 bases, leaving 17 bases between them. Germline V gene lookup returns CDR1 KGHSH and CDR2 LQKENI. The CDR3 protein is CASSPPMERHQDTIYF. For the CDR3, the DNA is TGTGCCAGCTCACCACCGATGGAGCGACACCAGGACACCATATATTTT. The variable domain in full, completed from reference TRBV18 and TRBJ1-3, reads NAGVMQNPRHLVRRRGQEARLRCSPMKGHSHVYWYRQLPEEGLKFMVYLQKENIIDESGMPKERFSAEFPKEGPSILRIQQVVRGDSAAYFCASSPPMERHQDTIYFGEGSWLTVV.